The rows below give T cell receptor beta chains drawn from one sample of a study of T cell changes during pregnancy in multiple sclerosis. Profiled with immunoSEQ multiplex PCR; TCRdb holds only in-frame clones, not every one. The table includes some 89,000 clones, about 94% detected once. This material consisted of peripheral blood, taken in the third trimester of pregnancy. All receptors derive from a female donor with multiple sclerosis, enrolled in a pregnancy study. Each CDR3 is given with its conserved first and last residue. Each record gives: J gene, V gene, CDR3 protein.

>TRBJ1-4|TRBV18
CASSPPGGTGGKLFF
>TRBJ1-3|TRBV5-1
CASSSDIVSGNTIYF
>TRBJ2-2|TRBV15
CATSSGQHTGELFF
>TRBJ2-7|TRBV6-5
CASSATLDGEQYF
>TRBJ1-6|TRBV4-2
CASSQEIRGGIQSPLHF
>TRBJ2-7|TRBV7-2
CASSGQGALYEQYF
>TRBJ2-1|TRBV14
CASSRDYEGYNEQFF
>TRBJ1-1|TRBV19
CASRELGMNTEAFF
>TRBJ1-2|TRBV27
CASSLTGTAGGYTF
>TRBJ1-6|TRBV4-1
CASGEGRSPLHF
>TRBJ1-3|TRBV7-9
CASSSSSGTGVNTIYF
>TRBJ2-2|TRBV5-4
CASSLPSGGNTGELFF
>TRBJ2-3|TRBV11-3
CASSLQGAGGTDTQYF
>TRBJ1-3|TRBV6-1
CASSETTGPSSGNTIYF
>TRBJ1-3|TRBV28
CASSLLRDSGNTIYF
>TRBJ2-1|TRBV13
CASSGPAGGQDEQFF
>TRBJ1-1|TRBV4-1
CASSHWGRGGVRLNTEAFF
>TRBJ2-7|TRBV13
CASSYYGTPIGSGEQYF